This T cell receptor (beta chain) was identified in a study of control samples from healthy donors and cancer patients. The CDR3 loop spans 17 amino acids. The J segment lost 2 bases and the V segment lost 4 bases, leaving 6 bases of the junction unmatched. Germline-derived CDR1 and CDR2 are SGHRS and YFSETQ. Assay used: immunoSEQ multiplex PCR; TCRdb lists only in-frame clones, some missing. The table records about 99,000 clones, around 88% of them present only once. Sequencing was performed on PBMCs. The sequence was obtained from a man aged 55 to 70 with lung cancer. This chain joins TRBV5-1 and TRBJ2-1; 13 nucleotides agree with TRBD2. The CDR3 coding sequence is TGCGCCAGCAGCAAGACTAGCGGGGGGAATACCTACAATGAGCAGTTCTTC. Translating it yields CASSKTSGGNTYNEQFF.